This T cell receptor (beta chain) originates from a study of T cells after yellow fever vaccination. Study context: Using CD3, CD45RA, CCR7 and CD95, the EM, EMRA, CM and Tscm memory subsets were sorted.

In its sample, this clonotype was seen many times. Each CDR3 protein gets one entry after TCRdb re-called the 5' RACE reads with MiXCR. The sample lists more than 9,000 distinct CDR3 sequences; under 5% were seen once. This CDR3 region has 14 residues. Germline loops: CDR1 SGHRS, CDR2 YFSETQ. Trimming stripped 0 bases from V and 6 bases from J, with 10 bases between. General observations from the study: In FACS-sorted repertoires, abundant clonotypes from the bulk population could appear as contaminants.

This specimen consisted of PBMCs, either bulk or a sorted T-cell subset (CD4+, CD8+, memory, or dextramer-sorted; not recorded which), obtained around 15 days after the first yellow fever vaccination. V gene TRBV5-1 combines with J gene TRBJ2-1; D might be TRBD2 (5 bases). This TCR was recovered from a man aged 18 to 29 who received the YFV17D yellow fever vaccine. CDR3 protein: CASSLDLAINEQFF. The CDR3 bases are TGCGCCAGCAGCTTGGATCTAGCCATCAATGAGCAGTTCTTC. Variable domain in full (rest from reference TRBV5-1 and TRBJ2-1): KAGVTQTPRYLIKTRGQQVTLSCSPISGHRSVSWYQQTPGQGLQFLFEYFSETQRNKGNFPGRFSGRQFSNSRSEMNVSTLELGDSALYLCASSLDLAINEQFFGPGTRLTVL.